Listed below are T cell receptor beta chains from one sample, sequenced in a study of CD8+ T cells in alopecia areata. The table came from immunoSEQ multiplex PCR; TCRdb's copy has only in-frame clones and leaves some out. There are roughly 170,000 clones in the sample; over 50% occur only once, and under 15% lies in the top ten. The sequences come from CD4+ T cells sorted from blood, collected at week 0. The receptor set was obtained from a human donor with alopecia areata. CDR3s include the opening cysteine and the closing phenylalanine or tryptophan. A D gene is named only where the DNA matches it firmly. Clone size is not always given. Where it is, it says once, few, many or a class for expanded clones.

j_call d_call clone_size v_call cdr3_nt cdr3_aa
TRBJ2-3 TRBD2 NA TRBV7-6 TGTGCCAGCAGCTTAGTCGGTAGCGGGGGGGCTGTAGATACGCAGTATTTT CASSLVGSGGAVDTQYF
TRBJ2-4 NA NA TRBV7-3 TGTGCCAGCAGCTTATCCAGGGAGGACATTCAGTACTTC CASSLSREDIQYF
TRBJ2-7 NA once TRBV25-1 TGTGCCAGCAGTGGAGGGCCGAGGGGGAACGAGCAGTACTTC CASSGGPRGNEQYF
TRBJ2-5 TRBD1 NA TRBV29-1 TGCAGCGTTGACCGGGACAGGGGCGGGGAGACCCAGTACTTC CSVDRDRGGETQYF
TRBJ2-7 NA NA TRBV6-7 TGTGCCAGCAGTACCCCATTACAAAGGCACGGGGCTAGAAACTACGAGCAGTACTTC CASSTPLQRHGARNYEQYF
TRBJ2-7 NA NA TRBV27 TGTGCCAGCAGTTTAGAATCCGGGACGGTGCCCTACGAGCAGTACTTC CASSLESGTVPYEQYF
TRBJ2-3 TRBD1 NA TRBV30 TGTGCCTCAAGACAGGGAAACACAGATACGCAGTATTTT CASRQGNTDTQYF
TRBJ2-6 NA NA TRBV30 TGTGCCTGGAGTGCGAGGCTCTCTGGGGCCAACGTCCTGACTTTC CAWSARLSGANVLTF
TRBJ1-1 NA NA TRBV2 TGTGCCAGCAGTTTTGAGGGGCGGAACACTGAAGCTTTCTTT CASSFEGRNTEAFF
TRBJ2-3 TRBD2 few TRBV7-9 TGTGCCAGCAGCCAAACTAGCGGGGGGGCCGATACGCAGTATTTT CASSQTSGGADTQYF
TRBJ1-2 NA NA TRBV29-1 TGCAGCGTTGAAACGTACGGCGGGGCGAATGGCTACACCTTC CSVETYGGANGYTF
TRBJ1-5 NA NA TRBV15 TGTGCCACCAGCACGGAGACACCAGGGACCCAGCATTTT CATSTETPGTQHF
TRBJ2-5 NA NA TRBV10-3 TGTGCCATCAGTGAGTGGGGTGAGACCCAGTACTTC CAISEWGETQYF
TRBJ2-3 TRBD1 NA TRBV30 TGTGCCTGGGGGACAGGTTCCACAGATACGCAGTATTTT CAWGTGSTDTQYF
TRBJ1-1 NA few TRBV29-1 TGCAGCGCGCGGGCCATGCTTGCGAACACTGAAGCTTTCTTT CSARAMLANTEAFF
TRBJ2-5 NA NA TRBV11-2 TGTGCCAGCAGCTTAGAGGGACATGGGACTGGCAGAGAGACCCAGTACTTC CASSLEGHGTGRETQYF
TRBJ2-7 TRBD2 NA TRBV18 TGTGCCAGCTCACCACAAGCGGGGGGGCTCGACGAGCAGTACTTC CASSPQAGGLDEQYF
TRBJ1-1 NA NA TRBV27 TGTGCCAGCATGGGGCAGCGAGAGAGCACTGAAGCTTTCTTT CASMGQRESTEAFF
TRBJ1-1 NA NA TRBV5-1 TGCGCCAGCAGCAACCCTACGGGAGGGGGCACTGAAGCTTTCTTT CASSNPTGGGTEAFF
TRBJ2-7 NA NA TRBV10-3 TGTGCCATCAGTGAGTCAGCGTCCTTTGGGTCGCCATACTACGAGCAGTACTTC CAISESASFGSPYYEQYF
TRBJ2-7 TRBD2 NA TRBV29-1 TGCAGCGTAGCGGGAGCATACGAGCAGTACTTC CSVAGAYEQYF
TRBJ2-1 NA NA TRBV30 TGTGCCTGGAGTGCGGTCGCGGGGGCCCCGGGGCGGTTCTTC CAWSAVAGAPGRFF
TRBJ2-3 TRBD2 NA TRBV29-1 TGCAGCGTTGAAGAAAGGACTAGCGGTGCAAGCACAGATACGCAGTATTTT CSVEERTSGASTDTQYF
TRBJ2-3 NA NA TRBV4-2 TGTGCCAGCAGCCAGCAAGATACGCAGTATTTT CASSQQDTQYF
TRBJ1-4 TRBD1 once TRBV6-5 TGTGCCAGCAGCCGACAGGGGCTGACTAATGAAAAACTGTTTTTT CASSRQGLTNEKLFF
TRBJ2-2 NA few TRBV5-1 TGCGCCAGCGGAAAGGCCGGCGCGAACACCGGGGAGCTGTTTTTT CASGKAGANTGELFF